The rows below give T cell receptor beta chains drawn from one sample of a study of T cell changes during pregnancy in multiple sclerosis. TCRdb keeps only in-frame clones here, not all; method: immunoSEQ multiplex PCR. The data hold tens of thousands of clones, with about 89% observed a single time. The sequencing used CD4+ T cells from peripheral blood mononuclear cells, collected in the first trimester of pregnancy. The receptors shown here come from a female donor with multiple sclerosis, enrolled in a pregnancy study. CDR3s include the opening cysteine and the closing phenylalanine or tryptophan. Each record gives: clone size, V gene, D gene, J gene, CDR3 protein, CDR3 DNA. D genes are given only for firm matches. A clone size is listed for some rows: how often the clone was seen (once, few, many), or a class if it is expanded.

.,TRBV5-4,.,TRBJ2-1,CASSSAYNEQFF,TGTGCCAGCAGCTCCGCCTACAATGAGCAGTTCTTC
.,TRBV2,TRBD2,TRBJ2-1,CASSPGTSGPISYNEQFF,TGTGCCAGCAGCCCCGGGACTAGCGGACCTATCTCCTACAATGAGCAGTTCTTC
once,TRBV27,.,TRBJ2-2,CASRLGQTTGELFF,TGTGCCAGCAGGCTGGGACAAACCACCGGGGAGCTGTTTTTT
.,TRBV5-1,.,TRBJ1-1,CASSSEVNTEAFF,TGCGCCAGCAGCTCGGAGGTGAACACTGAAGCTTTCTTT
.,TRBV19,TRBD2,TRBJ2-1,CASSRGLAGDNEQFF,TGTGCCAGTAGCCGGGGACTAGCGGGTGACAATGAGCAGTTCTTC
.,TRBV18,TRBD1,TRBJ1-1,CASSPTGGRTEAFF,TGTGCCAGCTCACCCACAGGGGGCCGGACTGAAGCTTTCTTT
few,TRBV30,TRBD1,TRBJ1-1,CAWRQGATEAFF,TGTGCCTGGAGACAGGGGGCCACTGAAGCTTTCTTT
.,TRBV15,.,TRBJ2-7,CATSRDWRLAYEQYF,TGTGCCACCAGCAGAGATTGGAGACTCGCCTACGAGCAGTACTTC
.,TRBV30,.,TRBJ2-5,CAWERETQYF,TGTGCCTGGGAGAGGGAGACCCAGTACTTC
.,TRBV5-1,.,TRBJ1-2,CASSLGQVNYGYTF,TGCGCCAGCAGCTTGGGACAAGTTAACTATGGCTACACCTTC
.,TRBV4-2,.,TRBJ2-4,CASSQGLAKNIQYF,TGTGCCAGCAGCCAAGGACTAGCCAAAAACATTCAGTACTTC
.,TRBV4-1,.,TRBJ2-7,CASSQVKWTTSPIPLSYEQYF,TGCGCCAGCAGCCAAGTTAAATGGACTACCTCACCAATCCCTCTCTCCTACGAGCAGTACTTC